The T cell receptor (beta chain) described here comes from a study of shared clonotypes between healthy human individuals. The data were produced by immunoSEQ multiplex PCR, yet TCRdb's version contains in-frame clones alone and is incomplete. Here the sample spans some 2 million clones, over 85% being singletons. General study findings and limits: It was only blood that was sampled, and tissue repertoires likely differ. What rarefaction showed was incomplete sorted-subset sequencing despite large depth.

V trimming: 3 bases; J trimming: 5 bases; junction bases outside the gene matches: 11. The CDR3 is made up of 15 amino acids. Germline CDR1 and CDR2: SGHRS and YFSETQ. Naivety among CD8 cells was defined by CD45RO negativity and positive CCR7 selection, thereby excluding terminally differentiated effector memory CD45RA+ cells. Healthy HIV-negative adults without recent acute infections or vaccinations served as donors. A word on this clone: Its antigen is as yet unknown.

Sequences were obtained from naive CD8+ T cells sorted from blood. The V and J genes are TRBV5-1 and TRBJ2-7; 7 nucleotides align to TRBD2. This receptor was taken from a man aged 18-30 years in good health. The CDR3, as DNA: TGCGCCAGCAGCTGGACCATCGCGGGAGAGCACGAGCAGTACTTC. This codes for CASSWTIAGEHEQYF.